The 21 T cell receptor beta chains below all came from one sample that was sequenced in a study of shared clonotypes between healthy human individuals. The assay was immunoSEQ multiplex PCR, and TCRdb's table has in-frame clones only and misses some. Of a few million clones listed, under 97% are singletons. Sample: naive CD4+ T cells sorted from blood. This sample's subset: CD45RA+ positively selected. These receptors were taken from a young man in good health.

The chain employs TRBV2 and TRBJ1-3; D gene ambiguous. Germline CDR1 is SNHLY and CDR2 is FYNNEI. The CDR3 covers 15 residues. Between the trimmed V and J ends, which lost 3 bases and 2 bases, there was a span of 11 bases. This chain's CDR3 is CASSDDMAPGNTIYF. CDR3 nucleotides: TGTGCCAGCAGTGACGATATGGCCCCTGGAAACACCATATATTTT.

Concerning this clone: The sample has other DNA sequences that encode this CDR3 too. The chain is built from TRBV2 and TRBJ1-2; D ambiguous. This CDR3 comprises 12 residues. From germline, CDR1 is SNHLY and CDR2 FYNNEI. Trimming stripped 7 bases from V and 1 base from J, with 7 bases between. CDR3 region: CASNRDNYGYTF. DNA of the CDR3: TGTGCCAGCAATCGAGATAACTATGGCTACACCTTC.

The chain recombines TRBV5-1 with TRBJ2-7; tentatively, D is TRBD1 (6 bases). Trimming removed 4 bases at V and 3 bases at J, with 11 bases between. The CDR3 length is 13 residues. The germline gives CDR1 SGHRS, CDR2 YFSETQ. CDR3 sequence: CASSIDRFYEQYF. DNA of the CDR3: TGCGCCAGCAGCATAGACAGGTTCTACGAGCAGTACTTC.

The chain uses TRBV5-1 and TRBJ2-2; 9 bases are shared with TRBD1. The junction had 13 bases not matched to a gene; V was cut back by 4 bases and J by 6 bases. CDR1 and CDR2 (germline): SGHRS, YFSETQ. This CDR3 comprises 17 residues. The CDR3 is CASSRLPTGGRAGELFF. In DNA, the CDR3 is TGCGCCAGCAGCCGACTCCCGACAGGGGGTCGGGCCGGGGAGCTGTTTTTT.

The J gene is TRBJ2-7, the V gene TRBV4-1; the D is unclear. Germline V lookup: CDR1 MGHRA, CDR2 YSYEKL. The CDR3 has 14 amino acids. V was shortened by 6 bases and J by 0 bases, with 12 bases between the two germline ends. CDR3 protein: CASRWAVSSYEQYF. CDR3 nucleotide sequence: TGCGCCAGCAGATGGGCAGTGAGCTCCTACGAGCAGTACTTC.

The chain has TRBV5-1 and TRBJ1-1, with 7 nucleotides matching TRBD1. V trimming: 4 bases; J trimming: 1 base; junction bases outside the gene matches: 4. Looked up from germline, CDR1 is SGHRS and CDR2 is YFSETQ. The CDR3 consists of 14 residues. CDR3 amino acids: CASSTDRENTEAFF. In DNA form, the CDR3 reads TGCGCCAGCAGCACTGACAGGGAGAACACTGAAGCTTTCTTT.

The chain links TRBV30 to TRBJ1-6, with 7 bases aligning to TRBD1. The CDR3 extends over 18 amino acids. V lost 0 bases and J lost 0; bases outside the gene matches: 8. Germline V CDR1 and CDR2: GTSNPN, SVGIG (reference sequence). DNA for the CDR3: TGTGCCTGGAGTGTACCGTCACAGGGGAGCTCCTATAATTCACCCCTCCACTTT. Translation gives CAWSVPSQGSSYNSPLHF.

J is TRBJ2-5 and V is TRBV6-1; TRBD1 matches 12 bases. Germline lookup yields CDR1 MNHNS and CDR2 SASEGT. V lost 6 bases to trimming and J lost 4 bases; unmatched junction nucleotides: 6. The CDR3 sequence is 15 residues long. As DNA, the CDR3 is TGTGCCAGCAGGGGGGACAGGGGGCGGTTAGAGACCCAGTACTTC. It is translated as CASRGDRGRLETQYF.

This clone was found once. Other DNA sequences in the sample encode the same CDR3. This sequence joins TRBV30 and TRBJ2-3; D call uncertain. The germline V gene encodes CDR1 GTSNPN and CDR2 SVGIG (reference sequence). CDR3 length: 11 amino acids. V was trimmed by 1 base and J by 6 bases, leaving 5 bases between them. In DNA, the CDR3 is TGTGCCTGGAGTGCATCGGATACGCAGTATTTT. Protein product: CAWSASDTQYF.

The genes are TRBV28 and TRBJ1-6; TRBD1 matches at 8 bases. Trimming removed 2 bases from V and 5 bases from J; junction bases left unmatched: 2. Looked up from germline, CDR1 is MDHEN and CDR2 is SYDVKM. This CDR3 spans 15 amino acids. As DNA, the CDR3 is TGTGCCAGCAGTTTAGGACAGGGCGATAATTCACCCCTCCACTTT. This codes for CASSLGQGDNSPLHF.

This rearrangement joins TRBV5-5 to TRBJ1-5, with 7 bases identical to TRBD1. CDR1 is SGHKS, CDR2 YYEKEE, per germline (reference sequence). The length of the CDR3 is 14 residues. Losses at the gene ends were 0 bases for V and 6 bases for J; bases not matched to a gene: 3. The CDR3 protein is CASSLDRGGQPQHF. The CDR3 DNA sequence: TGTGCCAGCAGCTTGGACAGGGGAGGTCAGCCCCAGCATTTT.

The chain recombines TRBV5-1 with TRBJ2-7; D may be TRBD1 or TRBD2 (7 bases each). Trimming took 6 bases from V and 1 from J, leaving 14 bases between them. This CDR3 contains 14 residues. CDR1 is SGHRS and CDR2 is YFSETQ in the germline V gene. The CDR3 nucleotides are TGCGCCAGCAACGGGGGGACAGTATCCTACGAGCAGTACTTC. This codes for CASNGGTVSYEQYF.

V gene TRBV9 combines with J gene TRBJ2-2; D gene uncertain. This CDR3 is built from 14 residues. From germline, CDR1 is SGDLS and CDR2 YYNGEE. Trimming took off 2 bases at V and 5 bases at J, with 10 bases between the two ends. The CDR3, as DNA: TGTGCCAGCAGCGTTACCGATGGAACCGGGGAGCTGTTTTTT. It specifies CASSVTDGTGELFF.

The chain uses TRBV7-2 and TRBJ2-2; D is tentatively TRBD1 or TRBD2 (5 bases each). The germline V gene encodes CDR1 SGHTA and CDR2 FQGNSA. The ends were cut back, 3 bases at V and 6 bases at J, with 8 bases in the middle. This CDR3 is built from 13 residues. The CDR3 DNA sequence: TGTGCCAGCAGCTTTCTGGGGGCCGGGGAGCTGTTTTTT. Translation gives CASSFLGAGELFF.

The chain uses TRBV10-1 and TRBJ1-3; D is ambiguous. Germline V CDR1 and CDR2: WNHNN, SYGVQD (reference sequence). V dropped 0 bases and J dropped 2 bases, with 2 bases sitting between them. There are 13 residues in the CDR3. CDR3 loop: CASSESAGNTIYF. CDR3 nucleotides: TGCGCCAGCAGTGAGTCGGCTGGAAACACCATATATTTT.

This chain uses TRBV28 with TRBJ1-2; D is undetermined. The CDR3 extends over 14 amino acids. Germline V lookup: CDR1 MDHEN, CDR2 SYDVKM. V was clipped by 5 bases and J by 4 bases, with 14 bases between them. CDR3 bases: TGTGCCAGCAGTCTAAGTTCGGTACCCTATGGCTACACCTTC. It encodes CASSLSSVPYGYTF.

A few counts support this clone. The J gene is TRBJ1-6, the V gene TRBV11-2, with D unclear. The V end lost 4 bases, the J end lost 6 bases, and 7 bases lay between the germline ends. The CDR3 is 13 residues long. From germline, CDR1 is SGHAT and CDR2 FQNNGV. Written as DNA, the CDR3 is TGTGCCAGCAGCTCTGACCTTAATTCACCCCTCCACTTT. It specifies CASSSDLNSPLHF.

V and J are TRBV28 and TRBJ2-1, with 8 bases lining up with TRBD2. V shed 1 base, J shed 2 bases, and the junction held 1 base outside the gene matches. Per germline, CDR1 MDHEN and CDR2 SYDVKM. The length of the CDR3 is 15 residues. The CDR3 here is CASSLSSGPYNEQFF. CDR3 DNA sequence: TGTGCCAGCAGTTTATCTAGCGGGCCCTACAATGAGCAGTTCTTC. The full variable domain, rest sourced from reference TRBV28 and TRBJ2-1, is DVKVTQSSRYLVKRTGEKVFLECVQDMDHENMFWYRQDPGLGLRLIYFSYDVKMKEKGDIPEGYSVSREKKERFSLILESASTNQTSMYLCASSLSSGPYNEQFFGPGTRLTVL.

The rearrangement uses TRBV28 and TRBJ2-2; 10 bases are shared with TRBD1. This CDR3 region has 15 residues. Germline trimming cut 7 bases from V and 4 bases from J; bases unmatched to any gene: 6. CDR1 is MDHEN and CDR2 is SYDVKM in the germline V gene. The DNA of the CDR3 is TGTGCCAGCACCCCCGGGACAGGGGTCACCGGGGAGCTGTTTTTT. Its protein product is CASTPGTGVTGELFF.

The V call is TRBV7-8, the J call TRBJ1-4; 8 positions match TRBD1. CDR1 and CDR2 from the germline V gene are SGHVS and FQNEAQ. The CDR3 is made up of 17 amino acids. Losses at the gene ends were 2 bases for V and 9 bases for J; bases not matched to a gene: 14. For the CDR3, the DNA is TGTGCCAGCAGCTTAATACAGGGGGTGGGAGGGGCGAAAAAACTGTTTTTT. Its translation is CASSLIQGVGGAKKLFF.

The V gene is TRBV30, the J gene TRBJ2-5; 11 bases match TRBD2. Germline V lookup: CDR1 GTSNPN, CDR2 SVGIG (reference sequence). J gave up 0 bases and V 4 bases, and 13 bases lay outside the gene matches. This CDR3 has 18 residues. The CDR3 loop is CAWNQAGGLAANQETQYF. The CDR3 DNA follows: TGTGCCTGGAACCAGGCAGGGGGACTAGCGGCAAACCAAGAGACCCAGTACTTC.